This entry is about one T cell receptor beta chain. The antigen it recognizes is unknown. No clone much larger than this one lies a single base away; base qualities are absent. This entry belongs to a study of blood T cell repertoires in COVID-19 (dated by TCRdb to the early 2020s). Regarding the study in general: Collaborator samples came from the United States, Italy and Spain and covered acute and convalescent phases of COVID-19. The material from the prospective study consisted of cDNA or gDNA derived from T cells, B-cell-depleted T cells, or PBMCs. The dataset comprised deeply sampled blood TCRbeta repertoires from subjects exposed to, actively infected with, or recovered from COVID-19. A freely available public database, intended as a resource for researchers studying the immune response to SARS-CoV-2, is where the repertoires were released. Samples were obtained from the ongoing ImmuneRACE study (first 160 participants) and from 1,254 subjects provided by 6 global collaborators. Sample metadata almost always included a de-identified subject ID, COVID-19 status, age in years and sex. Where available, HLA class I and class II types were taken from metadata supplied by the sample provider and were not determined by assay-based typing. Overall study results and their limits: Clinical and demographic metadata were provided uncurated, with the amount varying by source and participant.

TCRbeta CDR3 regions were amplified from genomic DNA by means of the immunoSEQ Assay, a bias-controlled multiplex PCR. Per the original workflow: The number of nucleated cells in each sample was estimated by amplification of reference gene primers within the assay. Sequence reads were collapsed and filtered to measure the absolute abundance of every unique TCRbeta CDR3 rearrangement. For each sample, productive Simpson clonality was calculated as the square root of Simpson's diversity index across productive rearrangements. TCRdb limited this immuneACCESS table to in-frame rearrangements with V and J called. A share of clones is missing; checked studies link under half to unresolved V genes, and the rest is unexplained. V and J calls and clone size are those listed in that table; D and trimming were worked out from the DNA. Here the sample has under 85,000 clones; less than 85% occur a single time. Jointly, the top ten make up more than 10% of the sample.

One collaborating source in Seattle enrolled patients while the patients were actively infected and followed the patients over time throughout the course of disease. Whole blood was collected in K2EDTA tubes by collaborating institutions according to the institutions' own protocols. For TCRbeta analysis, collaborator samples were shipped as frozen whole blood, as isolated PBMCs, or as DNA extracted from either sample type. Between the V and J ends, shortened by 2 bases and 3 bases respectively, the junction contains 10 bases. Per the germline V gene, KGHSH is the CDR1 and LQKENI is the CDR2. Inclusive of the bounding cysteine and phenylalanine, the CDR3 is 14 residues long. Only the CDR3 portion is preserved as DNA: 42 bases, with reading frame beginning at the first base.

Sequencing used peripheral blood. This receptor was taken from a man aged 50 to 59 with COVID-19, enrolled during active disease. The chain links TRBV18 with TRBJ1-1; TRBD1 is a possible D gene, resting on 6 matching bases. The DNA sequence is given as TGTGCCAGCTCACCATTGGGGGCAGACACTGAAGCTTTCTTT. This translates into CASSPLGADTEAFF.